The 19 T cell receptor beta chains below come from one sample, sequenced in a study of T cell changes during pregnancy in multiple sclerosis. Libraries were prepared by immunoSEQ multiplex PCR; TCRdb keeps only in-frame clonotypes and omits some of them. The table has some 130,000 clones, roughly 95% seen once. Here the sequenced sample was peripheral blood, taken after pregnancy. These receptors came from a female donor with multiple sclerosis, enrolled in a pregnancy study.

The rearrangement links TRBV30 to TRBJ2-7, with 12 bases fitting TRBD2. This CDR3 is built from 17 residues. CDR1 and CDR2 (germline): GTSNPN, SVGIG (reference sequence). V dropped 3 bases and J dropped 2; count of bases not matched to a gene: 11. The CDR3 is CAWSRRLAGARTYEQYF. For the CDR3, the DNA is TGTGCCTGGAGCCGGAGACTAGCGGGAGCGAGGACCTACGAGCAGTACTTC.

The chain employs TRBV6-1 and TRBJ1-1; 8 bases line up with TRBD1. Germline V gives CDR1 MNHNS, CDR2 SASEGT. J lost 4 bases, V lost 0 bases, and 10 bases had no gene match. The CDR3 contains 17 residues. This chain's CDR3 is CASSEAVGAGGLTEAFF. Written as DNA, the CDR3 is TGTGCCAGCAGTGAAGCCGTCGGGGCAGGGGGCCTCACTGAAGCTTTCTTT.

The J gene is TRBJ2-5, the V gene TRBV5-6; D is undetermined. CDR1 is SGHDT, CDR2 YYEEEE, per germline. CDR3 length: 15 amino acids. Trimming cost V 4 bases and J 3 bases, with 16 bases left between them. The CDR3 DNA reads TGTGCCAGCAGCCGGCTGAGAACAGATAAAGAGACCCAGTACTTC. This codes for CASSRLRTDKETQYF.

This chain connects TRBV11-2 to TRBJ2-1; D unclear. V was trimmed by 0 bases and J by 8 bases, leaving 11 bases between them. Germline CDR1 reads SGHAT; CDR2 reads FQNNGV. The CDR3 is made up of 14 amino acids. CDR3 protein: CASSLDLRYDEQFF. CDR3 bases: TGTGCCAGCAGCTTAGACCTCAGGTATGATGAGCAGTTCTTC.

The chain combines TRBV29-1 with TRBJ2-1; 7 bases agree with TRBD2. Germline assignment: CDR1 SQVTM and CDR2 ANQGSEA. V was clipped by 2 bases and J by 4 bases; unmatched bases: 5. There are 14 residues in the CDR3. In DNA form, the CDR3 reads TGCAGCGTTGAATGGTCTAGCGGTTACAATGAGCAGTTCTTC. It specifies CSVEWSSGYNEQFF.

V gene TRBV30 combines with J gene TRBJ1-2; a possible D gene is TRBD1 (5 bases). The germline CDR1 and CDR2 sequences are GTSNPN and SVGIG (reference sequence). The CDR3 extends over 13 amino acids. Trimming took off 2 bases at V and 5 bases at J, with 12 bases between the two ends. This chain's CDR3 is CAWSSGGGYGYTF. As DNA, the CDR3 is TGTGCCTGGAGTTCCGGGGGAGGATATGGCTACACCTTC.

The V gene is TRBV29-1, the J gene TRBJ1-4; D possibly corresponds to TRBD1 (5 bases). This CDR3 is 14 amino acids long. Germline V lookup: CDR1 SQVTM, CDR2 ANQGSEA. The V end lost 6 bases, the J end lost 3 bases, and 14 bases lay between the germline ends. CDR3 DNA sequence: TGCAGCGTCCGGCCTGGGGGGTCTAATGAAAAACTGTTTTTT. Encoded protein: CSVRPGGSNEKLFF.

The CDR3 DNA reads as TGTGCCAGCAGTTACGACAGACACAATCAGCCCCAGCATTTT. Its protein product is CASSYDRHNQPQHF. The rearrangement uses TRBV6-5 and TRBJ1-5; D possibly corresponds to TRBD1 (5 bases). CDR1 is MNHEY, CDR2 SVGAGI, per germline. The V end lost 2 bases, the J end lost 3 bases, and 8 bases lay between the germline ends. CDR3 size: 14 residues.

This rearrangement joins TRBV4-2 to TRBJ2-3; 10 nucleotides line up with TRBD2. The germline V gene has CDR1 LGHNA and CDR2 YNFKEQ. The trim removed 1 base at V and 0 bases at J, leaving 10 bases unmatched. This CDR3 is 19 amino acids long. CDR3 protein: CASSQVQVAGGVSTDTQYF. DNA for the CDR3: TGTGCCAGCAGCCAAGTACAGGTAGCGGGAGGTGTGAGCACAGATACGCAGTATTTT.

To note about this clone: Other DNA sequences in the sample encode the same CDR3. The CDR3 sequence: CATSRDRGTDTQYF. The DNA for the CDR3 is TGTGCCACCAGCCGGGACAGGGGCACAGATACGCAGTATTTT. The rearrangement links TRBV15 to TRBJ2-3, with 9 bases aligning to TRBD1. This CDR3 contains 14 residues. Trimming cost V 5 bases and J 1 base; bases outside gene matches: 1. Germline V lookup: CDR1 LNHNV, CDR2 YYDKDF (reference sequence).

The chain carries TRBV15 and TRBJ2-2, with TRBD1 identical over 7 bases. This CDR3 contains 17 residues. Germline CDR1 reads LNHNV; CDR2 reads YYDKDF (reference sequence). V shed 3 bases, J shed 3 bases, and the junction held 10 bases outside the gene matches. CDR3 protein: CATSSLNDRVYTGELFF. The CDR3 coding sequence is TGTGCCACCAGCAGCTTAAATGACAGGGTCTACACCGGGGAGCTGTTTTTT.

This clone has just one count. The chain joins TRBV5-6 to TRBJ1-1, with TRBD1 matching 8 bases. Losses at the gene ends were 6 bases for V and 2 bases for J; bases not matched to a gene: 12. Germline CDR1 is SGHDT and CDR2 is YYEEEE. The CDR3 is 16 residues long. The CDR3 loop is CASNEDGRGPNTEAFF. The CDR3 bases are TGTGCCAGCAACGAGGACGGCAGGGGGCCCAACACTGAAGCTTTCTTT.

The chain couples TRBV28 to TRBJ2-5, with a possible D match to TRBD1 (6 bases). The CDR3 consists of 15 residues. Trimming cost V 6 bases and J 5 bases, with 19 bases left between them. Germline CDR1 and CDR2: MDHEN and SYDVKM. Here the CDR3 reads CASSPPTGKLETQYF. The CDR3 DNA is TGTGCCAGCAGCCCCCCTACAGGGAAGTTGGAGACCCAGTACTTC. Filled out from reference TRBV28 and TRBJ2-5, the complete variable domain reads DVKVTQSSRYLVKRTGEKVFLECVQDMDHENMFWYRQDPGLGLRLIYFSYDVKMKEKGDIPEGYSVSREKKERFSLILESASTNQTSMYLCASSPPTGKLETQYFGPGTRLLVL.

The chain couples TRBV5-1 to TRBJ1-1; a possible D gene is TRBD1 (5 bases). This CDR3 region has 14 residues. Germline V gene data show CDR1 as SGHRS and CDR2 as YFSETQ. The V end lost 0 bases, the J end lost 8 bases, and 14 bases lay between the germline ends. For the CDR3, the DNA is TGCGCCAGCAGCTTGGCCGGTCGGGGGTCAGAAGCTTTCTTT. This gives the protein CASSLAGRGSEAFF.

To note about this clone: One end of the junction does not line up with germline, which may come from a read error. The CDR3, as DNA: TGTGCCAGCCGCTTTGGGACAGGGCATGGCTACACCTTC. This gives the protein CASRFGTGHGYTF. The V gene is TRBV13, the J gene TRBJ1-2, with TRBD1 identical over 9 bases. This CDR3 region has 13 residues. Germline V gene lookup returns CDR1 PRHDT and CDR2 FYEKMQ (reference sequence). Complete variable domain (other parts from reference TRBV13 and TRBJ1-2): AAGVIQSPRHLIKEKRETATLKCYPIPRHDTVYWYQQGPGQDPQFLISFYEKMQSDKGSIPDRFSAQQFSDYHSELNMSSLELGDSALYFCASRFGTGHGYTFGSGTRLTVV.

The chain uses TRBV7-8 and TRBJ2-7; a possible D gene is TRBD2 (6 bases). Germline V gene lookup returns CDR1 SGHVS and CDR2 FQNEAQ. Trimming cost V 5 bases and J 3 bases, with 14 bases left between them. The CDR3 consists of 14 residues. CDR3 coding DNA: TGTGCCAGCAGCCCCCGTACTAGCCACTACGAGCAGTACTTC. It encodes CASSPRTSHYEQYF.

V and J are TRBV28 and TRBJ2-1; D ambiguous. The germline CDR1 and CDR2 sequences are MDHEN and SYDVKM. V was cut by 3 bases and J by 6 bases, with 6 bases left in between. The CDR3 length is 12 residues. In DNA, the CDR3 is TGTGCCAGCAGTTTGAACTTCAATGAGCAGTTCTTC. It yields the protein CASSLNFNEQFF.

CDR3 amino acids: CASSTPLGQGADEQYF. The DNA for the CDR3 is TGTGCCAGCAGTACTCCTCTGGGACAGGGGGCCGACGAGCAGTACTTC. V usage is TRBV28 and J usage is TRBJ2-7, with TRBD1 matching 12 bases. From germline, CDR1 is MDHEN and CDR2 SYDVKM. The CDR3 is made up of 16 amino acids. V shed 5 bases and J 5 bases; nucleotides not matched to a gene: 10.

V and J are TRBV19 and TRBJ2-6, with D maybe TRBD2 (5 bases). Trimming left V 1 base short and J 0 bases short, with 16 bases between. The CDR3 spans 19 residues. From germline, CDR1 is LNHDA and CDR2 SQIVND (reference sequence). CDR3 in amino acids: CASSIAILGRSSGANVLTF. The CDR3 DNA follows: TGTGCCAGTAGTATAGCAATCTTGGGGAGAAGCTCTGGGGCCAACGTCCTGACTTTC. The whole variable domain, filled in from reference TRBV19 and TRBJ2-6, reads DGGITQSPKYLFRKEGQNVTLSCEQNLNHDAMYWYRQDPGQGLRLIYYSQIVNDFQKGDIAEGYSVSREKKESFPLTVTSAQKNPTAFYLCASSIAILGRSSGANVLTFGAGSRLTVL.